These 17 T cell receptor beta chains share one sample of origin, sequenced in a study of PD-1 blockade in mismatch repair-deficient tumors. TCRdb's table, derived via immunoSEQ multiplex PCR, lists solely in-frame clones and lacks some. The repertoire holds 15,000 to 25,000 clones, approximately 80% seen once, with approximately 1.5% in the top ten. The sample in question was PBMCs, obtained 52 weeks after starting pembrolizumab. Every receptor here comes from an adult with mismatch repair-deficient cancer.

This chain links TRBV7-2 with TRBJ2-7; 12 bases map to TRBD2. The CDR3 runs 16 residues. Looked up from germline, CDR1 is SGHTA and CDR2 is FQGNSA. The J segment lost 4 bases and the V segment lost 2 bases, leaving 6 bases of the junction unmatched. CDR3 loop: CASSLLAGGPYYEQYF. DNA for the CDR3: TGTGCCAGCAGCTTACTAGCGGGAGGGCCTTATTACGAGCAGTACTTC.

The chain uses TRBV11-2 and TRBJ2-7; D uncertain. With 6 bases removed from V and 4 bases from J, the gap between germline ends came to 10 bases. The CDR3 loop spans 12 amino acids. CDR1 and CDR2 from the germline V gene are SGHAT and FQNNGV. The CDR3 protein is CASSLQKYEQYF. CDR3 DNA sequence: TGTGCCAGCAGTCTTCAGAAGTACGAGCAGTACTTC.

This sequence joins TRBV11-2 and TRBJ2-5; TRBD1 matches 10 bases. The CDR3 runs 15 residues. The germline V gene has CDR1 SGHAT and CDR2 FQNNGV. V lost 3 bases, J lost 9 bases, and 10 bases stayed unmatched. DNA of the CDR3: TGTGCCAGCAGCTTTCCGGGACAGGGGTTTCCGGCCCAGTACTTC. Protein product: CASSFPGQGFPAQYF.

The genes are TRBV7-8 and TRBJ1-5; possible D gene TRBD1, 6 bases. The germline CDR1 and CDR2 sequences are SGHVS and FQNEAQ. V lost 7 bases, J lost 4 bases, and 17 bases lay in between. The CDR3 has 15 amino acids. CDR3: CASTVSGARNQPQHF. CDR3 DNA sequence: TGTGCCAGCACCGTATCAGGGGCCCGTAATCAGCCCCAGCATTTT.

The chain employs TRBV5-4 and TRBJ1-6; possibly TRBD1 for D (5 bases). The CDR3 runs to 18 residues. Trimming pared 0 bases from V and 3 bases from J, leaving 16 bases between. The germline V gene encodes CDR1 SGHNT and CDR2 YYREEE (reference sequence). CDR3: CASSLAAGEGHYNSPLHF. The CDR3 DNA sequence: TGTGCCAGCAGCTTGGCCGCGGGAGAGGGGCACTATAATTCACCCCTCCACTTT.

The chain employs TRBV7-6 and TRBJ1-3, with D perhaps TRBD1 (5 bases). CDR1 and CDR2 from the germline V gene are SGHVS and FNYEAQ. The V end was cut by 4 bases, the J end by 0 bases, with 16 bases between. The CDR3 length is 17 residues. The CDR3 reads CASSSRSRGVSGNTIYF. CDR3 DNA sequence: TGTGCCAGCAGCTCCCGTAGTCGGGGGGTCTCTGGAAACACCATATATTTT.

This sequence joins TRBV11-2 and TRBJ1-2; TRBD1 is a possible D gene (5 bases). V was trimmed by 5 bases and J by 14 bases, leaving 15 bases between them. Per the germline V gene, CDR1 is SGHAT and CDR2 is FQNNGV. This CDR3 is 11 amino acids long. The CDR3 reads CASSAEGTRTF. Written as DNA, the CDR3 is TGTGCCAGCAGCGCAGAGGGGACTCGAACCTTC.

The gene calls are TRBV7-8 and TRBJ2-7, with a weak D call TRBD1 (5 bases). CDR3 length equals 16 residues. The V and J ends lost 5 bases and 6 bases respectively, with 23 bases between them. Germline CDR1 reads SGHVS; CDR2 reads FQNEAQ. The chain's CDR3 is CASSQDVRPTQGEQYF. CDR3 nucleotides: TGTGCCAGCAGCCAGGACGTCAGGCCCACTCAGGGCGAGCAGTACTTC.

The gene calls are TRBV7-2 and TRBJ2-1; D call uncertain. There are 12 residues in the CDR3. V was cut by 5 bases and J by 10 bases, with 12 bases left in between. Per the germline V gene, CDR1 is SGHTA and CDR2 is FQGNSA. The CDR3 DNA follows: TGTGCCAGCAGCCTACGACTCGGAGAGCAGTTCTTC. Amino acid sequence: CASSLRLGEQFF.

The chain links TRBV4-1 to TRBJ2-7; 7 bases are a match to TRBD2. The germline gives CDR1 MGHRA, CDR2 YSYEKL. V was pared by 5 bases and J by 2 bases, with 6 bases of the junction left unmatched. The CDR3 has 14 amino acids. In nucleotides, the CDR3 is TGCGCCAGCAGCACCCTAGCGGATCCCTACGAGCAGTACTTC. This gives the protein CASSTLADPYEQYF.

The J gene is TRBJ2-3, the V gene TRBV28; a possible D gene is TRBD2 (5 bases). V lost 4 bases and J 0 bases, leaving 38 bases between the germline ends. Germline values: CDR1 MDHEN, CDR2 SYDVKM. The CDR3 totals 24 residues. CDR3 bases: TGTGCCAGCAGTTCTCTCGGACTGATAAGCGGTGAGAGGACCCACCGAGAGAGCACAGATACGCAGTATTTT. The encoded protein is CASSSLGLISGERTHRESTDTQYF.

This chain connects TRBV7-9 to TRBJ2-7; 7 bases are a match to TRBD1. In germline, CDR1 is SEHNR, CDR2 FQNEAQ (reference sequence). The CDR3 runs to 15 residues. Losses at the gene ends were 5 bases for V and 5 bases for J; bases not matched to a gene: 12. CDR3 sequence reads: CASSLNLDRAHEQYF. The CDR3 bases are TGTGCCAGCAGCCTAAACCTCGACAGGGCTCACGAGCAGTACTTC.

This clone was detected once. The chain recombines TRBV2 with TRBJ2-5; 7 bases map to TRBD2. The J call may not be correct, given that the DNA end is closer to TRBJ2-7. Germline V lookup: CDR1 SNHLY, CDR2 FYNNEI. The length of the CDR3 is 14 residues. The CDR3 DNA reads TGTGCCAGCTTCGGGGCTAGCGGCTCCTACGAGCAGTACTTC. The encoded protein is CASFGASGSYEQYF.

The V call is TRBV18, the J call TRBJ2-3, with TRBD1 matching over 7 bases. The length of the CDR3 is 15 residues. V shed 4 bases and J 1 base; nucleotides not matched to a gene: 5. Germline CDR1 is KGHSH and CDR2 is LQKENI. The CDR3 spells CASSRRQGGTDTQYF. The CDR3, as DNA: TGTGCCAGCTCACGAAGACAGGGCGGCACAGATACGCAGTATTTT.

The CDR3 loop reads CATSRSGTSGTQYF. For the CDR3, the DNA is TGTGCCACCAGCAGATCGGGGACTTCGGGTACGCAGTATTTT. V usage is TRBV15 and J usage is TRBJ2-3; D possibly corresponds to TRBD2 (6 bases). The germline gives CDR1 LNHNV, CDR2 YYDKDF (reference sequence). This CDR3 has 14 residues. The V end was cut by 2 bases, the J end by 8 bases, with 14 bases between.

The CDR3 DNA reads as TGTGCCTGGAGTGTAGGGGGGGGGCACAAATATACGCAGTATTTT. Its protein product is CAWSVGGGHKYTQYF. The chain employs TRBV30 and TRBJ2-3, with TRBD2 as a possible D gene (7 bases). CDR1 and CDR2 (germline): GTSNPN, SVGIG (reference sequence). The CDR3 consists of 15 residues. V was cut by 0 bases and J by 7 bases, with 17 bases left in between.

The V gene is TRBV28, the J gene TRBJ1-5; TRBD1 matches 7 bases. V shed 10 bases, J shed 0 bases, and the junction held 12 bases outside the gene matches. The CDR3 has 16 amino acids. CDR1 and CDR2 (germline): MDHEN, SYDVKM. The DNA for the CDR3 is TGTGCCACCAAGGACAGGATTACCTTTAGCAATCAGCCCCAGCATTTT. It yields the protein CATKDRITFSNQPQHF.